This TCR beta chain derives from a study of T cells in Graves' hyperthyroidism and ophthalmopathy. Study results and limitations: Blood also contained most expanded thyroid clonotypes above 0.001.

In regard to this clonotype: Its antigen remains unidentified.

Germline CDR1 reads SEHNR; CDR2 reads FQNEAQ (reference sequence). V shed 0 bases and J shed 7 bases, with 15 bases lying between them. The CDR3 sequence is 15 residues long. RNA transcripts were the template for amplifying TCR beta CDR3 regions. The HTBI set primed first-round TCR CDR3 RT-PCR. Each CDR3 protein gets one entry after TCRdb re-called the multiplex PCR reads with MiXCR. The sample holds hundreds of thousands of distinct CDR3 sequences, around 20% seen once. The clonotype was recovered from a woman aged 50 to 65 with Graves' hyperthyroidism that later progressed to Graves' ophthalmopathy. The chain uses TRBV7-9 and TRBJ2-5; perhaps TRBD2 as D (5 bases). Sequences were obtained from blood. The CDR3 DNA reads TGTGCCAGCAGCTTAGCCCTAGCTTCGAAAGGGACCCAGTACTTC. Protein product: CASSLALASKGTQYF.